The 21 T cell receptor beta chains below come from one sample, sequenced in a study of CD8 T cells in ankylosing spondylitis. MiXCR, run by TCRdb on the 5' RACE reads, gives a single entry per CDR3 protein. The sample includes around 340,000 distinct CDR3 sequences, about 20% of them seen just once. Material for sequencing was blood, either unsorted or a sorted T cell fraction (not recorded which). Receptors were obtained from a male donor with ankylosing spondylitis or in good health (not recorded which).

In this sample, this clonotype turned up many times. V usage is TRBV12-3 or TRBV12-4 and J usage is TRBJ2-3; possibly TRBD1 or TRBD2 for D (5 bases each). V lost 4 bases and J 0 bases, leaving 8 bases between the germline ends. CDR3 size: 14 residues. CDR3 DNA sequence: TGTGCCAGCAGTTCACGGGACAGCACAGATACGCAGTATTTT. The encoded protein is CASSSRDSTDTQYF.

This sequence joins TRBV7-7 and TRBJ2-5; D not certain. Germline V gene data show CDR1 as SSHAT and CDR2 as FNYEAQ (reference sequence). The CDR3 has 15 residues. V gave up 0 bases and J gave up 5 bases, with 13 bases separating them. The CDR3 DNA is TGTGCCAGCAGCTTAGCGTCCGAGAGGCTGGAGACCCAGTACTTC. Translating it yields CASSLASERLETQYF.

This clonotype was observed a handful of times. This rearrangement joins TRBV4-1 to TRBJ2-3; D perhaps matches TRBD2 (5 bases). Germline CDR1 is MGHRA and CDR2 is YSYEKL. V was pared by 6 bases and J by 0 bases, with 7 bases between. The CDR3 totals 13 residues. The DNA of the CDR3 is TGCGCCAGCAGGGAGGCTAGCACAGATACGCAGTATTTT. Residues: CASREASTDTQYF.

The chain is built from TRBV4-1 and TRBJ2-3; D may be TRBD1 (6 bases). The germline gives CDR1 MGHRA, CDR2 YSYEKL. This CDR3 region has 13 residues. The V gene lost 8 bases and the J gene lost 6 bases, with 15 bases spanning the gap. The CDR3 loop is CASRRQAADTQYF. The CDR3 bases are TGCGCCAGCCGAAGACAGGCGGCGGATACGCAGTATTTT.

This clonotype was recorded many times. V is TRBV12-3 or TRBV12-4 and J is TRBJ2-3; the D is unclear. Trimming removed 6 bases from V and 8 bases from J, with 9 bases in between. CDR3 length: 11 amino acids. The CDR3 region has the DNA TGTGCCAGCAGGAGAACGAGTACGCAGTATTTT. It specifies CASRRTSTQYF.

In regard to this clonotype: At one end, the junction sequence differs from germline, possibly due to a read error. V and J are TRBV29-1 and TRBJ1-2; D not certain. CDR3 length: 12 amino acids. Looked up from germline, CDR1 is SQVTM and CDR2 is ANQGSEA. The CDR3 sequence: CSAGEADYGYTF. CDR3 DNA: TGCAGCGCTGGAGAGGCCGACTATGGGTACACCTTC.

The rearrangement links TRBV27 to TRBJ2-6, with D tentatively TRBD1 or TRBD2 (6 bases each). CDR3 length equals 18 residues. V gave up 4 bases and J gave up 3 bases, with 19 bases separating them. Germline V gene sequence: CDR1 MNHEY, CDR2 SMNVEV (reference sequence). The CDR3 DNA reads TGTGCCAGCAGTTCCATGTCGGGGGCGCAAGGTGGGGCCAACGTCCTGACTTTC. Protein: CASSSMSGAQGGANVLTF.

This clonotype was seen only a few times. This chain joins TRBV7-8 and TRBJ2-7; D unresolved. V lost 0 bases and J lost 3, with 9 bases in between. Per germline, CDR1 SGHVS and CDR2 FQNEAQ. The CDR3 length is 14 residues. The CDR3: CASSLAGRNYEQYF. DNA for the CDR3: TGTGCCAGCAGCTTAGCAGGCAGGAACTACGAGCAGTACTTC.

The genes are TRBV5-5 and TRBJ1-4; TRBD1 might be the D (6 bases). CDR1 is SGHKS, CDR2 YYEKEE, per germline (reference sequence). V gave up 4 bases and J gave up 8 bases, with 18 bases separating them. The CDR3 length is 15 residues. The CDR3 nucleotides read TGTGCCAGCAGCCCCCTGGGGGCAAGTGGGGAAAAACTGTTTTTT. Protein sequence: CASSPLGASGEKLFF.

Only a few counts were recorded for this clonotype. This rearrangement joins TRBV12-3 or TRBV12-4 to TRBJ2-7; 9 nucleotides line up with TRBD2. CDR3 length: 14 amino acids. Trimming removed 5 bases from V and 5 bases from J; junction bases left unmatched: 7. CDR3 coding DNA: TGTGCCAGCAGTATCGGGACTAGCAATAACGAGCAGTACTTC. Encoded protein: CASSIGTSNNEQYF.

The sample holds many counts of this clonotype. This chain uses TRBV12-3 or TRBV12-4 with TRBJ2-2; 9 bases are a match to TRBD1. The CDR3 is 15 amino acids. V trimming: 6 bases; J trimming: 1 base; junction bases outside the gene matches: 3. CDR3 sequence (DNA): TGTGCCAGCAGCCCGGGACAGGGGAACACCGGGGAGCTGTTTTTT. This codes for CASSPGQGNTGELFF.

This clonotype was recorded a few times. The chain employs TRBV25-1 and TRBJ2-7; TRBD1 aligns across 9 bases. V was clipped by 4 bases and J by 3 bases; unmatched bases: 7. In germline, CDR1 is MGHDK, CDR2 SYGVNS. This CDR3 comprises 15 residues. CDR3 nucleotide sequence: TGTGCCAGCAGTGCAGGGACAGGGTCCTTCTACGAGCAGTACTTC. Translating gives CASSAGTGSFYEQYF.

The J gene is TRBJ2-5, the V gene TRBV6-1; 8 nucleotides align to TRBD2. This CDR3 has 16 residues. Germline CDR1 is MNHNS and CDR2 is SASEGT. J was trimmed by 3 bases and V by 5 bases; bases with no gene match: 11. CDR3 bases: TGTGCCAGCAGTCCCACCGTGTGGGGACTAGAAGAGACCCAGTACTTC. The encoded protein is CASSPTVWGLEETQYF.

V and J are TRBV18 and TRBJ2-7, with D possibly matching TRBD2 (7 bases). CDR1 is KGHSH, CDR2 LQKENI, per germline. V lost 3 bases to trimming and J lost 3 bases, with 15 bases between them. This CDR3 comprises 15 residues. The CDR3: CASSPGAGDFYEQYF. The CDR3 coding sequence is TGTGCCAGCTCACCGGGGGCGGGGGATTTCTACGAGCAGTACTTC. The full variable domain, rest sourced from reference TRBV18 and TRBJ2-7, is NAGVMQNPRHLVRRRGQEARLRCSPMKGHSHVYWYRQLPEEGLKFMVYLQKENIIDESGMPKERFSAEFPKEGPSILRIQQVVRGDSAAYFCASSPGAGDFYEQYFGPGTRLTVT.

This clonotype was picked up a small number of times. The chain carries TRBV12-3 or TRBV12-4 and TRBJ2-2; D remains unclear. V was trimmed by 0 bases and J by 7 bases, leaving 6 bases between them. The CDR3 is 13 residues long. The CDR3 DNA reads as TGTGCCAGCAGTTTAGCACGGGTCGGGGAGCTGTTTTTT. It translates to CASSLARVGELFF.

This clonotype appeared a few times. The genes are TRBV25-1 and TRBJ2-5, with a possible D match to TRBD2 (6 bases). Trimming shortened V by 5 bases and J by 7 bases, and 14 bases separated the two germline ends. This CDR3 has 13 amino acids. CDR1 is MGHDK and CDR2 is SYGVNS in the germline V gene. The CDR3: CASSTTGDWTQYF. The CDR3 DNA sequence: TGTGCCAGCAGTACGACGGGAGATTGGACCCAGTACTTC.

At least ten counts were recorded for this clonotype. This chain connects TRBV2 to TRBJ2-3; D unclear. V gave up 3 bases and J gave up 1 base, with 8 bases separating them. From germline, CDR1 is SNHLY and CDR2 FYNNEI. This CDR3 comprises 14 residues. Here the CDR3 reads CASSDGRGTDTQYF. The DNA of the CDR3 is TGTGCCAGCAGTGACGGACGGGGCACAGATACGCAGTATTTT.

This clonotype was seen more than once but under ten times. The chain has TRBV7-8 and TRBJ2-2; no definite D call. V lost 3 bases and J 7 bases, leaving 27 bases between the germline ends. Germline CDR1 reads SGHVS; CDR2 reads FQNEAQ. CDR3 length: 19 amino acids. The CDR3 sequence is CASSFGVAGPPIPIGELFF. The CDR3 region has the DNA TGTGCCAGCAGCTTTGGAGTGGCAGGTCCTCCTATTCCTATCGGGGAGCTGTTTTTT.

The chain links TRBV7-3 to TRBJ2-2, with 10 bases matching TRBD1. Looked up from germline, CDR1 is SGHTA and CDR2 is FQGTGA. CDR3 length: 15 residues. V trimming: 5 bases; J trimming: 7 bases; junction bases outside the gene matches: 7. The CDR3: CASSVGTGEHGELFF. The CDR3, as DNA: TGTGCCAGCAGCGTCGGGACAGGGGAGCACGGGGAGCTGTTTTTT.

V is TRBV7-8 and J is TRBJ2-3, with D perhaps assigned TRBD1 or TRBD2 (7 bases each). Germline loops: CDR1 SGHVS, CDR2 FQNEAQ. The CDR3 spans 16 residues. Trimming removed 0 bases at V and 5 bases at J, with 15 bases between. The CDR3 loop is CASSLASRGEGDTQYF. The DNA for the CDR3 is TGTGCCAGCAGCTTAGCGAGCAGGGGGGAGGGAGATACGCAGTATTTT.

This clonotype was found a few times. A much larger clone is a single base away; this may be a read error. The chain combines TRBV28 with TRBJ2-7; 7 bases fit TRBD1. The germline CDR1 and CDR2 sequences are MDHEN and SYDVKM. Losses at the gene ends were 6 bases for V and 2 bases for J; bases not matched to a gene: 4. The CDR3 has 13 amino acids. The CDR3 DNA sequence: TGTGCCAGCAGACCCGGGACAGCCTACGAGCAGTACTTC. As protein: CASRPGTAYEQYF.